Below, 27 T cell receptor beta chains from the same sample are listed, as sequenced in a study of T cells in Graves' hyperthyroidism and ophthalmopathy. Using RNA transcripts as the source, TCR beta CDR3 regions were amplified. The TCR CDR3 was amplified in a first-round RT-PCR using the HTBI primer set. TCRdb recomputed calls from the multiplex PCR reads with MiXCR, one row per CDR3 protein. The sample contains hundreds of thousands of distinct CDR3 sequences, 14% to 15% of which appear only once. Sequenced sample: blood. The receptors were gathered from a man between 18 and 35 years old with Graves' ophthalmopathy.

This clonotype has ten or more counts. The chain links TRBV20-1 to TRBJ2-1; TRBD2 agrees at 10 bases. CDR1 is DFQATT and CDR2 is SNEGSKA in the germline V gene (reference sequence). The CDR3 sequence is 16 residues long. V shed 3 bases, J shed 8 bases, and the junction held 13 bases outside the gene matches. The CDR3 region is CSAREAGGRSQDEQFF. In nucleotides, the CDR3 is TGCAGTGCTAGGGAAGCGGGAGGGCGATCCCAAGATGAGCAGTTCTTC.

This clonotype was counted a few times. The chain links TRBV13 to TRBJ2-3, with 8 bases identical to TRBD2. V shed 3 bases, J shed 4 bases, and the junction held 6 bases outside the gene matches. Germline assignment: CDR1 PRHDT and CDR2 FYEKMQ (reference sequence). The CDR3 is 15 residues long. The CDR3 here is CASSFTGGPSDTQYF. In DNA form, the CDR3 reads TGTGCCAGCAGCTTCACGGGAGGGCCATCAGATACGCAGTATTTT.

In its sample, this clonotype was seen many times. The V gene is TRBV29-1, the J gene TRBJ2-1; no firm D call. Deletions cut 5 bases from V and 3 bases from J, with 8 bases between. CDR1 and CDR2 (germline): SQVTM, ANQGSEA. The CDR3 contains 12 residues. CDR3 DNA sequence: TGCAGCGTTCGTGTGGTCTACAATGAGCAGTTCTTC. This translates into CSVRVVYNEQFF.

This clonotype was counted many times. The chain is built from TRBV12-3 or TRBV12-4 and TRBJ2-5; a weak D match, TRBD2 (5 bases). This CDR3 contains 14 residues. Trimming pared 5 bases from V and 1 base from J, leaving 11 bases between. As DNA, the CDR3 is TGTGCCAGCAGTGAACTAGAAGGCCAAGAGACCCAGTACTTC. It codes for CASSELEGQETQYF.

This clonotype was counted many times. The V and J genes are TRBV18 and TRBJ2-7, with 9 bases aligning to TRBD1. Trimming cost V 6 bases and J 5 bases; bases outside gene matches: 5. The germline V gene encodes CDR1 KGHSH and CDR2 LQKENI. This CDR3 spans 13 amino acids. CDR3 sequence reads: CASSVTGGNEQYF. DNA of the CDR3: TGTGCCAGCTCCGTGACAGGGGGTAACGAGCAGTACTTC.

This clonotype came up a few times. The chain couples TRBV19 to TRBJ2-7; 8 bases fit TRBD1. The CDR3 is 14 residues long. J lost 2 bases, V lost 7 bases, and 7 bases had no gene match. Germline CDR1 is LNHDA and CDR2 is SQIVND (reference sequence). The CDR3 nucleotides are TGTGCCAGTAAAATCGGGACAGGAGCCTACGAGCAGTACTTC. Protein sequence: CASKIGTGAYEQYF.

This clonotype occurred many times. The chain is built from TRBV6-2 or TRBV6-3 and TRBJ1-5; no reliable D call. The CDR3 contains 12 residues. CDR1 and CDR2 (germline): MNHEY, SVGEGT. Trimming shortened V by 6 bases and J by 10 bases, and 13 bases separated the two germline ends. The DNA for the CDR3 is TGTGCCAGCAGGTCTGCAGGCGTCCCCCAGCATTTT. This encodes CASRSAGVPQHF.

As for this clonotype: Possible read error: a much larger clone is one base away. The CDR3 DNA sequence: TGTGCCAGCAGCCCCAGGATGGCGGGAGTGGATGAGCAGTACTTC. It is translated as CASSPRMAGVDEQYF. The chain couples TRBV27 to TRBJ2-7, with TRBD2 identical over 7 bases. CDR3 length equals 15 residues. V trimming: 6 bases; J trimming: 7 bases; junction bases outside the gene matches: 15. Germline assignment: CDR1 MNHEY and CDR2 SMNVEV (reference sequence).

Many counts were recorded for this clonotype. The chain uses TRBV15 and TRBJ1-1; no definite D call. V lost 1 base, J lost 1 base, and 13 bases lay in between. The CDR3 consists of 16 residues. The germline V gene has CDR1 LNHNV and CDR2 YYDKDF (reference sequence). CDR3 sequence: CATSRGGSLTNTEAFF. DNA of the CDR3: TGTGCCACCAGCAGAGGTGGCAGCCTAACGAACACTGAAGCTTTCTTT.

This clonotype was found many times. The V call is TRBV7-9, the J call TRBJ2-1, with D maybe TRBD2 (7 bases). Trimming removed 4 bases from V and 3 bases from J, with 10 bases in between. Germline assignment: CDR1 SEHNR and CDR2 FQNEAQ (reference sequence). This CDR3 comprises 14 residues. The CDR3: CASSSGGRYNEQFF. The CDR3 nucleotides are TGTGCCAGCAGCTCCGGGGGGCGCTACAATGAGCAGTTCTTC. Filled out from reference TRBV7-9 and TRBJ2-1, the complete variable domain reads DTGVSQNPRHKITKRGQNVTFRCDPISEHNRLYWYRQTLGQGPEFLTYFQNEAQLEKSRLLSDRFSAERPKGSFSTLEIQRTEQGDSAMYLCASSSGGRYNEQFFGPGTRLTVL.

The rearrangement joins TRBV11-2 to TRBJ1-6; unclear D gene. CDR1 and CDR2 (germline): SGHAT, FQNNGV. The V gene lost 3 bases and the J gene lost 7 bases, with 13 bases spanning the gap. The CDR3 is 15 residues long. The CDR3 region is CASSLEQYDNSPLHF. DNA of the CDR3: TGTGCCAGCAGCTTGGAACAGTATGACAATTCACCCCTCCACTTT.

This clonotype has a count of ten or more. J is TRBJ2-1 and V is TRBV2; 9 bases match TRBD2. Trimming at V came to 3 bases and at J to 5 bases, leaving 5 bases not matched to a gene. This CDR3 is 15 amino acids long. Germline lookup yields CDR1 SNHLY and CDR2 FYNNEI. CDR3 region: CASSEASGTHNEQFF. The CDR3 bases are TGTGCCAGCAGTGAGGCTAGCGGGACCCACAATGAGCAGTTCTTC.

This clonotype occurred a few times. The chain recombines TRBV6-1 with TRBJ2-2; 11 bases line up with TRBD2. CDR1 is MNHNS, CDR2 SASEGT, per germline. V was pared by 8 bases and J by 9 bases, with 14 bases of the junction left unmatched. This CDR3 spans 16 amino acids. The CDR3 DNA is TGTGCCAGCCAAATGTCTTTGACTAGCGGGGTCCGGGAGCTGTTTTTT. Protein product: CASQMSLTSGVRELFF.

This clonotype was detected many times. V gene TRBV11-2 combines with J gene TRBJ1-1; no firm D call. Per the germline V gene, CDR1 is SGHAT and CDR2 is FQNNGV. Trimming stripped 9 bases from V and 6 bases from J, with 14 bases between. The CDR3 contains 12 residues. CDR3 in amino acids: CARASLGPEAFF. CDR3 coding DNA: TGTGCCAGGGCTTCGCTAGGGCCTGAAGCTTTCTTT.

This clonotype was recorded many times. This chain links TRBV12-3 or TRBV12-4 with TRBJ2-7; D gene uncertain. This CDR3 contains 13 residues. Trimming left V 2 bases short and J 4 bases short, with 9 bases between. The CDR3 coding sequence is TGTGCCAGCAGTTTACAGGTGGAATACGAGCAGTACTTC. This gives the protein CASSLQVEYEQYF.

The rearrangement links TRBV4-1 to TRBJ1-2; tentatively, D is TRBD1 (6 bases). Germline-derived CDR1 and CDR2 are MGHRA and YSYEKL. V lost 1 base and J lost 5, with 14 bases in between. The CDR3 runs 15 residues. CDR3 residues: CASSQGGGGEYGYTF. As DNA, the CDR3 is TGCGCCAGCAGCCAAGGGGGAGGGGGGGAGTATGGCTACACCTTC.

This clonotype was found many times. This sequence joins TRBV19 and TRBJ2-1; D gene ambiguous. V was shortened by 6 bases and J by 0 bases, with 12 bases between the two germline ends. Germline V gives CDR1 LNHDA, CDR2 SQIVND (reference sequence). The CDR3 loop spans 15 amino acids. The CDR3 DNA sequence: TGTGCCAGTAGAAAAAGCGACAACTCCTACAATGAGCAGTTCTTC. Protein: CASRKSDNSYNEQFF.

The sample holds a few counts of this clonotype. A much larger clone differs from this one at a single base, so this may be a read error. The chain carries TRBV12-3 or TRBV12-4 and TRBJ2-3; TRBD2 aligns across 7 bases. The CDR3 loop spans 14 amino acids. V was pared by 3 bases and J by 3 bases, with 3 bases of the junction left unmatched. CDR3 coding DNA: TGTGCCAGCAGTTTGACTAGCCTGACAGATACGCAGTATTTT. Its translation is CASSLTSLTDTQYF.

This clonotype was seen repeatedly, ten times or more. The CDR3 loop is CATSRGTDGSYEQYF. The CDR3 nucleotides read TGTGCCACCAGCAGAGGGACAGACGGCTCCTACGAGCAGTACTTC. The chain employs TRBV15 and TRBJ2-7, with D tentatively TRBD1 (6 bases). CDR3 size: 15 residues. Germline V CDR1 and CDR2: LNHNV, YYDKDF (reference sequence). Deletions cut 1 base from V and 0 bases from J, with 10 bases between.

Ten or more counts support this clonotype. DNA of the CDR3: TGTGCCAGCAATTCGTGGGGGCCCTACGAGCAGTACTTC. Translated, it gives CASNSWGPYEQYF. The rearrangement joins TRBV12-3 or TRBV12-4 to TRBJ2-7; perhaps TRBD1 as D (6 bases). This CDR3 is 13 amino acids long. Trimming cost V 7 bases and J 2 bases, with 12 bases left between them.

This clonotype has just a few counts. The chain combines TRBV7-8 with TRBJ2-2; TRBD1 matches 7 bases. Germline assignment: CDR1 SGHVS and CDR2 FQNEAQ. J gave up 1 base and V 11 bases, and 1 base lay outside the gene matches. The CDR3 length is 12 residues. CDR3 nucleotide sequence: TGTGCCCGACAGGGGAACACCGGGGAGCTGTTTTTT. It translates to CARQGNTGELFF.

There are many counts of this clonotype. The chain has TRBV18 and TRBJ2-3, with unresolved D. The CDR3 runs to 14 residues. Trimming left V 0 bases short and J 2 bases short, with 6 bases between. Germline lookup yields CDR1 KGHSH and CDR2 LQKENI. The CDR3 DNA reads TGTGCCAGCTCACCACCATGGAACACAGATACGCAGTATTTT. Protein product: CASSPPWNTDTQYF. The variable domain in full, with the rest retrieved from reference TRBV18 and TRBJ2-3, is NAGVMQNPRHLVRRRGQEARLRCSPMKGHSHVYWYRQLPEEGLKFMVYLQKENIIDESGMPKERFSAEFPKEGPSILRIQQVVRGDSAAYFCASSPPWNTDTQYFGPGTRLTVL.

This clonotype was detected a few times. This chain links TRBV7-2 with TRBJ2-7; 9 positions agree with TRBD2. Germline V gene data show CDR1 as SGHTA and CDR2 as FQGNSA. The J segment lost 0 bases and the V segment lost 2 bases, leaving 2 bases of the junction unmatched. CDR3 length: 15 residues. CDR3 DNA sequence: TGTGCCAGCAGCTTACTAGCGGGGTTCTCCTACGAGCAGTACTTC. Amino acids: CASSLLAGFSYEQYF. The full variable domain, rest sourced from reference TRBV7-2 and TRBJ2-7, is GAGVSQSPSNKVTEKGKDVELRCDPISGHTALYWYRQSLGQGLEFLIYFQGNSAPDKSGLPSDRFSAERTGGSVSTLTIQRTQQEDSAVYLCASSLLAGFSYEQYFGPGTRLTVT.

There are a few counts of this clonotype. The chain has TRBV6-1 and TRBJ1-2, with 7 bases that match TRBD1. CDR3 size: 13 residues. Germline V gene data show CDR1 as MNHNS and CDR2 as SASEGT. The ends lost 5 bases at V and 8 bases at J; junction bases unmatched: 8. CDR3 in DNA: TGTGCCAGCAGTAGAGACAGGGTCCGCGGCTACACCTTC. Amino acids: CASSRDRVRGYTF.

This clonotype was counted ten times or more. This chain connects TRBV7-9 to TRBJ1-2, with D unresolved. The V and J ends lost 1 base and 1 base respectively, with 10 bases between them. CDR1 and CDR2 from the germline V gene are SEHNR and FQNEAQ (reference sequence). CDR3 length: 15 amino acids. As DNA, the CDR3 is TGTGCCAGCAGCTTAGTTAGACTGAGTAACTATGGCTACACCTTC. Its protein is CASSLVRLSNYGYTF.

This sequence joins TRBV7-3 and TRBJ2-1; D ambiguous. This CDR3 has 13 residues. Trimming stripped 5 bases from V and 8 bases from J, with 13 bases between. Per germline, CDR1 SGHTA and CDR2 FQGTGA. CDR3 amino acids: CASSPPDRYEQFF. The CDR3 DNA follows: TGTGCCAGCAGCCCACCCGATCGGTATGAGCAGTTCTTC.

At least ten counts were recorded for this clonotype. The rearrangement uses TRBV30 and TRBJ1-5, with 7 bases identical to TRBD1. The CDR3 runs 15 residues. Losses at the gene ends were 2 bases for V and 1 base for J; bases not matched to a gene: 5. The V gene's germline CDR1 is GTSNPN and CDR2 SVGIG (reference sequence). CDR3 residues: CAWSFTGVSNQPQHF. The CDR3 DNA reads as TGTGCCTGGAGTTTCACAGGGGTAAGCAATCAGCCCCAGCATTTT. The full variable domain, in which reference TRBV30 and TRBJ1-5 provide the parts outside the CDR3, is SQTIHQWPATLVQPVGSPLSLECTVEGTSNPNLYWYRQAAGRGLQLLFYSVGIGQISSEVPQNLSASRPQDRQFILSSKKLLLSDSGFYLCAWSFTGVSNQPQHFGDGTRLSIL.